Listed below are T cell receptor beta chains from one sample, sequenced in a study of control samples from healthy donors and cancer patients. This table comes from immunoSEQ multiplex PCR, and its TCRdb copy is limited to in-frame clones, with some not included. This repertoire shows about 85,000 clones, roughly 91% found once; its top ten account for 6.5% to 8%. The sample consisted of blood. The receptors originated from a woman aged 55-70 years in good health. The conserved cysteine and the conserved F or W are not part of the CDR3 here. A D gene is named only where the DNA matches it firmly.

D gene	V gene	J gene	CDR3 protein
TRBD1	TRBV27	TRBJ1-2	ASSFRSGTGASSNYGYT
-	TRBV15	TRBJ1-2	ATAGGRGNYGYT
-	TRBV10-3	TRBJ2-6	AISETNSGANVLT
TRBD2	TRBV28	TRBJ2-5	ASSGRAVLPETQY
TRBD1	TRBV11-2	TRBJ1-3	ASSFDRGGNTIY
TRBD1	TRBV18	TRBJ2-7	ASSPSRQGVYEQY
-	TRBV19	TRBJ2-6	ASSTRHGSAGANVLT
TRBD1	TRBV18	TRBJ1-2	ASSSGQGPNYGYT
TRBD2	TRBV5-1	TRBJ2-3	ASSFTLAGGTDTQY
TRBD2	TRBV6-6	TRBJ2-1	ASSYSLAFSYNEQF
TRBD1	TRBV2	TRBJ1-5	ASSTGEGQPQH